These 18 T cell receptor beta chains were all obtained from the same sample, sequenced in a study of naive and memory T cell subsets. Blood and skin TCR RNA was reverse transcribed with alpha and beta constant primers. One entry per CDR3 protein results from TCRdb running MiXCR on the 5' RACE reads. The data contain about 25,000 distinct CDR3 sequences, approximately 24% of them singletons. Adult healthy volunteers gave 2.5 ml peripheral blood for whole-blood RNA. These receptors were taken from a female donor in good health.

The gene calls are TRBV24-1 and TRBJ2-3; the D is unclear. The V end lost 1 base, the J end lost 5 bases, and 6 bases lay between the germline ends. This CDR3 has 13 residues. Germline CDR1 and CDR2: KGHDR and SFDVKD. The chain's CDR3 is CATSDFQVDTQYF. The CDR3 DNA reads TGTGCCACCAGTGATTTTCAAGTAGATACGCAGTATTTT.

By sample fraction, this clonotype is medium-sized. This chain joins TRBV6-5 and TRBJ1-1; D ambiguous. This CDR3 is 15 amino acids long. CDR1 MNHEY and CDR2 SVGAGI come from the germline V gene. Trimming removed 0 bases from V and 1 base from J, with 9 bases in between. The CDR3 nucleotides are TGTGCCAGCAGTTACTCGTTCCGGGCGAACACTGAAGCTTTCTTT. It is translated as CASSYSFRANTEAFF.

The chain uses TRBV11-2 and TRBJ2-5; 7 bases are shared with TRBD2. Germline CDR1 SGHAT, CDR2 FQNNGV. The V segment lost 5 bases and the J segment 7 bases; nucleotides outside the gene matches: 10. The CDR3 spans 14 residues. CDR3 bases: TGTGCCAGCAGCCTTAGCGGGCCATATGGGACCCAGTACTTC. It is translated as CASSLSGPYGTQYF. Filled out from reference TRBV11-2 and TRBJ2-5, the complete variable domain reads EAGVAQSPRYKIIEKRQSVAFWCNPISGHATLYWYQQILGQGPKLLIQFQNNGVVDDSQLPKDRFSAERLKGVDSTLKIQPAKLEDSAVYLCASSLSGPYGTQYFGPGTRLLVL.

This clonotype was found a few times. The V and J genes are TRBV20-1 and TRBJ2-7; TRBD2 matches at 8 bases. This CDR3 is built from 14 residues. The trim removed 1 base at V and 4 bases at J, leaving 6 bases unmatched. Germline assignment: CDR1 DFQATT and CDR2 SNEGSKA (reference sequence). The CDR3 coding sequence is TGCAGTGCTAGAGTAGTAGCGGGGTCGTACGAGCAGTACTTC. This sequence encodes CSARVVAGSYEQYF.

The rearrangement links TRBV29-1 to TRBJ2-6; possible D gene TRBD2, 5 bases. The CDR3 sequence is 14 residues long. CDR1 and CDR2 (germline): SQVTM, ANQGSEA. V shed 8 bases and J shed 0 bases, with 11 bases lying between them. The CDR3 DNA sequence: TGCAGCCCCTGGACTTGCTCTGGGGCCAACGTCCTGACTTTC. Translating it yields CSPWTCSGANVLTF.

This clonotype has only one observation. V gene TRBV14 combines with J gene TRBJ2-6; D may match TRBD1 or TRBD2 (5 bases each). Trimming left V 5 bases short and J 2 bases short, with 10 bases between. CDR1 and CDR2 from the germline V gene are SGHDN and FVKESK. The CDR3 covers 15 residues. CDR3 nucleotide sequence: TGTGCCAGCAGCACCGTGGGGGCTGGGGCCAACGTCCTGACTTTC. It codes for CASSTVGAGANVLTF.

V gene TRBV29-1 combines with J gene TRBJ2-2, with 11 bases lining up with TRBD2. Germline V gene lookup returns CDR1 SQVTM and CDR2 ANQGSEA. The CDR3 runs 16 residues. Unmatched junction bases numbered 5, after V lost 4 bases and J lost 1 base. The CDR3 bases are TGCAGCGTTGGGAGGACTAGCGGGCGGAACACCGGGGAGCTGTTTTTT. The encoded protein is CSVGRTSGRNTGELFF.

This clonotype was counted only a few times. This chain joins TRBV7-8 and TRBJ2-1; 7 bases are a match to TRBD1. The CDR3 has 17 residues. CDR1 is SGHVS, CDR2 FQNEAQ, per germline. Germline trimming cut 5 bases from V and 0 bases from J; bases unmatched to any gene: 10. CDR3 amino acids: CASSLRTGLSSYNEQFF. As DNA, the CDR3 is TGTGCCAGCAGCCTCAGGACAGGCCTTAGCTCCTACAATGAGCAGTTCTTC.

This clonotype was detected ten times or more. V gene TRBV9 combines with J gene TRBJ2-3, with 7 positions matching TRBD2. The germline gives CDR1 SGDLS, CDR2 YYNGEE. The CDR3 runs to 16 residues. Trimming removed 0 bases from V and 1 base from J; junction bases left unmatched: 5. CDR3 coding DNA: TGTGCCAGCAGCGTAGAAGGCGGGAGAGGCACAGATACGCAGTATTTT. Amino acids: CASSVEGGRGTDTQYF.

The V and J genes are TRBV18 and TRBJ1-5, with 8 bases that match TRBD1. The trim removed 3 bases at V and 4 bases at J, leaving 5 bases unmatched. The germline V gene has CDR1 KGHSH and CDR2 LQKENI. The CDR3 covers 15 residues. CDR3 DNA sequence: TGTGCCAGCTCACCCGGGACAGGAAGGAATCAGCCCCAGCATTTT. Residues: CASSPGTGRNQPQHF. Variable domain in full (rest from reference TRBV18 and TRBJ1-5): NAGVMQNPRHLVRRRGQEARLRCSPMKGHSHVYWYRQLPEEGLKFMVYLQKENIIDESGMPKERFSAEFPKEGPSILRIQQVVRGDSAAYFCASSPGTGRNQPQHFGDGTRLSIL.

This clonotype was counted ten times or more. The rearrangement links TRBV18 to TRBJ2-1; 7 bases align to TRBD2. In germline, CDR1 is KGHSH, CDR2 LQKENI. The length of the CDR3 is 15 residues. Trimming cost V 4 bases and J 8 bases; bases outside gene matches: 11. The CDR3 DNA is TGTGCCAGCTCACGGTCTGGGACTAAAGGCGATGAGCAGTTCTTC. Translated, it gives CASSRSGTKGDEQFF.

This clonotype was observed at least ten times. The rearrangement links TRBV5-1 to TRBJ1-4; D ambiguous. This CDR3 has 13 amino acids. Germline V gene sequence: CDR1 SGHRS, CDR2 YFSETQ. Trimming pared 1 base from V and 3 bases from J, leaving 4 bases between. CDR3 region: CASSLSSNEKLFF. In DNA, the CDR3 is TGCGCCAGCAGCTTGTCATCTAATGAAAAACTGTTTTTT. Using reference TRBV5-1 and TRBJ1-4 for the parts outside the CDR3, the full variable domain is KAGVTQTPRYLIKTRGQQVTLSCSPISGHRSVSWYQQTPGQGLQFLFEYFSETQRNKGNFPGRFSGRQFSNSRSEMNVSTLELGDSALYLCASSLSSNEKLFFGSGTQLSVL.

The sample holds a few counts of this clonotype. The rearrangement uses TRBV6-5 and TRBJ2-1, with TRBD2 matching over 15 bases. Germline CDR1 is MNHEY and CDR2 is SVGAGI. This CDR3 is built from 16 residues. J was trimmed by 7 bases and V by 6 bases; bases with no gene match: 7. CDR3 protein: CASRDPGLAGGNEQFF. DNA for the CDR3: TGTGCCAGCAGGGACCCGGGACTAGCGGGAGGTAATGAGCAGTTCTTC.

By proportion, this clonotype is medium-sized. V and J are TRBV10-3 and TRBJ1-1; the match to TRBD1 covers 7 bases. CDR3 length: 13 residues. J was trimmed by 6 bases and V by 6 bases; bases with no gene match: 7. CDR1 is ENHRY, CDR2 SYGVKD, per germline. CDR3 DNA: TGTGCCATCAGGGAGATTACAGGGGCTGAAGCTTTCTTT. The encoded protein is CAIREITGAEAFF.

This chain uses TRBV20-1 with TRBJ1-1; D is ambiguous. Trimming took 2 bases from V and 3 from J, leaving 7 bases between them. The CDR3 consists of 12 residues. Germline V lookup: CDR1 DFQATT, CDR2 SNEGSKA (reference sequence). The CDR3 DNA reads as TGCAGTGCTAGAATGTCTCACACTGAAGCTTTCTTT. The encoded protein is CSARMSHTEAFF.

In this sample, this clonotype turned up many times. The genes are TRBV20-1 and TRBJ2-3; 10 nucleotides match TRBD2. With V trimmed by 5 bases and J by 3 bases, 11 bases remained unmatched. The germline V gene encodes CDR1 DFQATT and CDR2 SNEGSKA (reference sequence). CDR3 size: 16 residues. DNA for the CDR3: TGCAGTGCTGCTTTGAGGCTAGCGGGGGAAACAGATACGCAGTATTTT. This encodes CSAALRLAGETDTQYF.

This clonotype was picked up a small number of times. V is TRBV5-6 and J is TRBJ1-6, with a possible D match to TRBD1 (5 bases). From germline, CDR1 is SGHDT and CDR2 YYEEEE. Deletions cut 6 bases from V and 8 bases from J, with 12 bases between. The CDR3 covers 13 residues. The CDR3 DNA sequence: TGTGCCAGCACACGAAGGGGTTATTCACCCCTCCACTTT. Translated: CASTRRGYSPLHF.

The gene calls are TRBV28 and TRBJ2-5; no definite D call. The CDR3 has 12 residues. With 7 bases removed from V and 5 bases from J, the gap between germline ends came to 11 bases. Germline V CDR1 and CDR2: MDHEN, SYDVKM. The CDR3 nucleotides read TGTGCCAGCACCGCGAGCCGGGAGACCCAGTACTTC. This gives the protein CASTASRETQYF. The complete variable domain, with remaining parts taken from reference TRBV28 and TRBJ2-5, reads DVKVTQSSRYLVKRTGEKVFLECVQDMDHENMFWYRQDPGLGLRLIYFSYDVKMKEKGDIPEGYSVSREKKERFSLILESASTNQTSMYLCASTASRETQYFGPGTRLLVL.